This T cell receptor (beta chain) stems from a study of blood T cell repertoires in COVID-19. Whole-study context: The study drew acute and convalescent COVID-19 samples from the United States, Italy and Spain. Nucleic acid was either cDNA or gDNA, and it came from T cells, B-cell-depleted T cells, or PBMCs.

Germline CDR1 SGHKS, CDR2 YYEKEE (reference sequence). The J segment lost 2 bases and the V segment lost 4 bases, leaving 4 bases of the junction unmatched. CDR3 length: 16 amino acids. Per the original methods: Amplification from reference gene primers served as the basis for estimated nucleated cell counts. The protocol was immunoSEQ multiplex PCR, while the TCRdb copy is restricted to in-frame clones and leaves out a portion. V, J and clone size derive from that table, while D and trimming were established from the DNA sequence. The table includes fewer than 400,000 clones, more than 85% detected once. This clone was counted once.

Input material: peripheral blood. The rearrangement links TRBV5-5 to TRBJ2-2, with 11 bases that match TRBD2. The receptor was isolated from a human donor in a cohort sampled during active COVID-19. The CDR3 bases are TGTGCCAGCAGCCTGACTAGCGGGGAAAACACCGGGGAGCTGTTTTTT. Translating it yields CASSLTSGENTGELFF. Combining the CDR3 with reference TRBV5-5 and TRBJ2-2 gives the whole variable domain DAGVTQSPTHLIKTRGQQVTLRCSPISGHKSVSWYQQVLGQGPQFIFQYYEKEERGRGNFPDRFSARQFPNYSSELNVNALLLGDSALYLCASSLTSGENTGELFFGEGSRLTVL.